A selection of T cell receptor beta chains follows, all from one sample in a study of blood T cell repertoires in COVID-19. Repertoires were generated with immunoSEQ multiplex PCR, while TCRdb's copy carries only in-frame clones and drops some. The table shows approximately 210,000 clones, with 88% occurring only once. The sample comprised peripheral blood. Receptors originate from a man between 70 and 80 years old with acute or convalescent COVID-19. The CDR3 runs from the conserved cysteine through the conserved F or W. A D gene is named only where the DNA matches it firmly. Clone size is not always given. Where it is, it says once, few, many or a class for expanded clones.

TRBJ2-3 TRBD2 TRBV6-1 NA TGTGCCAGCAGTGACCAAGCGGGAGGGTTAGATACGCAGTATTTT CASSDQAGGLDTQYF
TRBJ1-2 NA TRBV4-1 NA TGCGCCAGCAGCCAAGATATGAGACAGGCAATCAGTGGCTACACCTTC CASSQDMRQAISGYTF
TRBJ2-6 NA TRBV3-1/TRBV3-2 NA TGTGCCAGCAGCCATACGGGTAGCTCTGGGGCCAACGTCCTGACTTTC CASSHTGSSGANVLTF
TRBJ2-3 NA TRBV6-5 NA TGTGCCAGCTCGTTGCGGGACGGTAACACAGATACGCAGTATTTT CASSLRDGNTDTQYF
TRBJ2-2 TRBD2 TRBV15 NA TGTGCCACCAGCAGAGACCGAGCGGGAGCGGCCGGGGAGCTGTTTTTT CATSRDRAGAAGELFF
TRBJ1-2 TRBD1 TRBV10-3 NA TGTGCCATCAGGGGACAGCAAACTAACTATGGCTACACCTTC CAIRGQQTNYGYTF
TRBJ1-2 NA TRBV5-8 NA TGTGCCAGCAGCTTGGAGTCATCTGAGAACTATGGCTACACCTTC CASSLESSENYGYTF
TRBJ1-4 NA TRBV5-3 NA TGTGCCAGAAGACAGCGGGAGGAAAAACTGTTTTTT CARRQREEKLFF
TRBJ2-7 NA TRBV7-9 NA TGTGCCAGCGGCTACGGGGGGCTCTACGAGCAGTACTTC CASGYGGLYEQYF
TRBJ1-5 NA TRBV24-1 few TGTGCCACCAGTGATCGAGGCAGATATCAGCCCCAGCATTTT CATSDRGRYQPQHF
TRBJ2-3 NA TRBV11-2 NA TGTGCCAGCAGCCCGAGCACAGATACGCAGTATTTT CASSPSTDTQYF
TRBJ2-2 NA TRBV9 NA TGTGCCAGCAGCGTAGCCCCAGACAGTAACACCGGGGAGCTGTTTTTT CASSVAPDSNTGELFF
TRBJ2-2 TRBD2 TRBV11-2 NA TGTGCCAGCAGCTTATTTAGGTCTAGCGGGGGGACCGGGGAGCTGTTTTTT CASSLFRSSGGTGELFF
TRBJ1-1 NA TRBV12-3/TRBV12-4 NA TGTGCCAGCAGTTTTAGCACTGAAGCTTTCTTT CASSFSTEAFF
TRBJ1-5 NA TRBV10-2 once TGCGCCAGCAGTGATGGGGGCGGTTCAACTCAGCCCCAGCATTTT CASSDGGGSTQPQHF
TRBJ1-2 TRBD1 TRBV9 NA TGTGCCAGCAGCGGCGACAGGGAGGGCTACACCTTC CASSGDREGYTF
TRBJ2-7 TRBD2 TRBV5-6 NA TGTGCCAGCAGCTTCATAGCGGGGGGGGCCCGCGAGCAGTACTTC CASSFIAGGAREQYF
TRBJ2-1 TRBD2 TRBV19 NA TGTGCCAGTAGTATTGTCACTAGCGGGAGGGGGACCAATGAGCAGTTCTTC CASSIVTSGRGTNEQFF
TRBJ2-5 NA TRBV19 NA TGTGCCAGTAGTATAGTAGCAGGGCGGGAGACCCAGTACTTC CASSIVAGRETQYF
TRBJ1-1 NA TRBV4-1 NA TGCGCCAGCAGCCATCACAATTCAGGGCTGAACACTGAAGCTTTCTTT CASSHHNSGLNTEAFF